These 18 T cell receptor beta chains share one sample of origin, sequenced in a study of T cell repertoires in cytomegalovirus infection. TCRdb re-called the reads with MiXCR, one entry per CDR3 protein. The data contain around 530,000 distinct CDR3 sequences, approximately 26% of them seen just once; the ten biggest clones take up 13%. The sequencing sample was made of PBMCs. These receptors were taken from a human donor in good health (CMV status not recorded). Some clones in this sample may be carry-over from other donors' samples.

The table lists this clonotype with many counts. The chain uses TRBV6-5 and TRBJ2-1; 12 positions agree with TRBD2. CDR3 length: 19 residues. The V gene's germline CDR1 is MNHEY and CDR2 SVGAGI. V shed 5 bases, J shed 0 bases, and the junction held 11 bases outside the gene matches. This chain's CDR3 is CASSRLAGVLESSYNEQFF. DNA for the CDR3: TGTGCCAGCAGTAGACTAGCGGGAGTTTTGGAGAGCTCCTACAATGAGCAGTTCTTC.

This clonotype has a count of ten or more. The rearrangement uses TRBV10-3 and TRBJ1-3; D ambiguous. Deletions cut 3 bases from V and 6 bases from J, with 9 bases between. CDR1 ENHRY and CDR2 SYGVKD come from the germline V gene. The CDR3 is made up of 13 amino acids. This CDR3 is CAISDTDTNTIYF. CDR3 coding DNA: TGTGCCATCAGTGATACTGATACAAACACCATATATTTT.

The rearrangement links TRBV12-3 or TRBV12-4 to TRBJ2-2; weak D call: TRBD2 (6 bases). This CDR3 comprises 15 residues. Trimming shortened V by 5 bases and J by 5 bases, and 15 bases separated the two germline ends. The DNA for the CDR3 is TGTGCCAGCAGTCAGACTTGGGGAGGAACCGGGGAGCTGTTTTTT. This translates into CASSQTWGGTGELFF.

This clonotype showed up just a few times. The J gene is TRBJ2-7, the V gene TRBV7-2; 10 bases align to TRBD2. Germline CDR1 and CDR2: SGHTA and FQGNSA. J gave up 7 bases and V 5 bases, and 11 bases lay outside the gene matches. The CDR3 sequence is 15 residues long. This CDR3 is CASSPEVAGGKEQYF. Written as DNA, the CDR3 is TGTGCCAGCAGCCCCGAGGTAGCGGGAGGTAAAGAGCAGTACTTC.

This sequence joins TRBV29-1 and TRBJ1-2, with a weak D call TRBD1 (5 bases). CDR1 and CDR2 from the germline V gene are SQVTM and ANQGSEA. Trimming took off 3 bases at V and 8 bases at J, with 13 bases between the two ends. The CDR3 extends over 12 amino acids. This chain's CDR3 is CSVDQGGGGYTF. Written as DNA, the CDR3 is TGCAGCGTTGATCAGGGCGGCGGAGGCTACACCTTC. Using reference TRBV29-1 and TRBJ1-2 for the parts outside the CDR3, the full variable domain is SAVISQKPSRDICQRGTSLTIQCQVDSQVTMMFWYRQQPGQSLTLIATANQGSEATYESGFVIDKFPISRPNLTFSTLTVSNMSPEDSSIYLCSVDQGGGGYTFGSGTRLTVV.

In this sample, this clonotype turned up many times. The J gene is TRBJ2-3, the V gene TRBV7-2, with 7 bases matching TRBD2. The germline gives CDR1 SGHTA, CDR2 FQGNSA. The CDR3 is 15 amino acids. The V segment lost 1 base and the J segment 7 bases; nucleotides outside the gene matches: 8. The CDR3 loop reads CASSLGGSGANTQYF. DNA for the CDR3: TGTGCCAGCAGCTTAGGCGGGAGTGGGGCTAATACGCAGTATTTT.

To note about this clonotype: One end of the junction is discordant with germline, which a read error may explain. The chain carries TRBV15 and TRBJ1-4; D is perhaps TRBD1 (5 bases). CDR3 size: 16 residues. Germline CDR1 is LNHNV and CDR2 is YYDKDF (reference sequence). CDR3 region: CATSGGLNSGNENLFF. The CDR3 DNA reads as TGTGCCACCAGCGGGGGACTGAACTCGGGGAATGAAAACCTGTTTTTT.

This clonotype has more than one count but fewer than ten. The CDR3 DNA reads as TGCGCCAGCGGCAGGGGGTCTTCGAACACTGAAGCTTTCTTT. Its translation is CASGRGSSNTEAFF. The chain joins TRBV23-1 to TRBJ1-1; 7 bases fit TRBD1. TRBV23-1 is reported as an ORF; its role is uncertain. V shed 8 bases, J shed 1 base, and the junction held 7 bases outside the gene matches. The CDR3 runs to 14 residues.

The J gene is TRBJ1-4, the V gene TRBV7-2, with no clear D. V gave up 5 bases and J gave up 7 bases, with 11 bases separating them. The CDR3 consists of 13 residues. Germline V CDR1 and CDR2: SGHTA, FQGNSA. This chain's CDR3 is CASSPKVGEKLFF. The CDR3 bases are TGTGCCAGCAGCCCGAAAGTGGGTGAAAAACTGTTTTTT.

Remarks on this clonotype: This may be a read error, as it is one base from a much larger clone. The chain combines TRBV12-3 or TRBV12-4 with TRBJ2-7, with D uncertain. The CDR3 is 11 residues long. CDR3 loop: CTSSFRGEQYF. CDR3 DNA: TGTACCAGCAGTTTCCGAGGCGAGCAGTACTTC.

This chain uses TRBV6-5 with TRBJ1-2; tentatively, D is TRBD1 (5 bases). With 6 bases removed from V and 9 bases from J, the gap between germline ends came to 14 bases. The CDR3 runs 12 residues. CDR1 MNHEY and CDR2 SVGAGI come from the germline V gene. This CDR3 is CASRGLTASYTF. CDR3 nucleotide sequence: TGTGCCAGCAGGGGACTGACGGCAAGCTACACCTTC.

In this sample, this clonotype turned up many times. One end of the junction does not line up with germline, which may come from a read error. This rearrangement joins TRBV7-2 to TRBJ2-4, with D maybe TRBD2 (5 bases). Germline loops: CDR1 SGHTA, CDR2 FQGNSA. The CDR3 is 13 residues long. CDR3 loop: CACSGGSKNIQYF. CDR3 sequence (DNA): TGTGCCTGCAGCGGCGGATCCAAAAACATTCAGTACTTC.

This clonotype was seen repeatedly, ten times or more. The chain joins TRBV20-1 to TRBJ2-1; 11 bases fit TRBD2. The CDR3 runs 14 residues. J lost 2 bases, V lost 6 bases, and 3 bases had no gene match. In germline, CDR1 is DFQATT, CDR2 SNEGSKA (reference sequence). The CDR3: CSAEGLAAYNEQFF. In DNA, the CDR3 is TGCAGTGCCGAGGGACTAGCGGCCTACAATGAGCAGTTCTTC.

This clonotype came up a few times. V and J are TRBV4-3 and TRBJ2-2, with 7 bases that match TRBD2. The CDR3 sequence is 17 residues long. Looked up from germline, CDR1 is LGHNA and CDR2 is YSLEER. The V gene end was trimmed by 2 bases and the J gene end by 2 bases; junction bases not matched to a gene: 8. CDR3 in amino acids: CASSQRAAGPNTGELFF. CDR3 nucleotide sequence: TGCGCCAGCAGCCAACGTGCAGCGGGACCAAACACCGGGGAGCTGTTTTTT.

This clonotype came up a few times. The chain has TRBV29-1 and TRBJ1-3, with a tentative D call TRBD1 (5 bases). Germline values: CDR1 SQVTM, CDR2 ANQGSEA. Trimming pared 3 bases from V and 0 bases from J, leaving 9 bases between. CDR3 size: 14 residues. CDR3 in amino acids: CSVETDLSGNTIYF. The DNA of the CDR3 is TGCAGCGTTGAGACAGATCTCTCTGGAAACACCATATATTTT.

This chain links TRBV6-6 with TRBJ2-5; the D gene is possibly TRBD2 (5 bases). CDR1 is MNHNY and CDR2 is SVGAGI in the germline V gene (reference sequence). Trimming stripped 2 bases from V and 9 bases from J, with 19 bases between. This CDR3 is 15 amino acids long. This chain's CDR3 is CASSYSRRAVGSQYF. Written as DNA, the CDR3 is TGTGCCAGCAGTTACAGTCGGCGGGCTGTTGGGTCCCAGTACTTC.

There are a few counts of this clonotype. The genes are TRBV6-5 and TRBJ1-6; D perhaps matches TRBD1 (5 bases). Germline assignment: CDR1 MNHEY and CDR2 SVGAGI. The V end lost 5 bases, the J end lost 0 bases, and 14 bases lay between the germline ends. This CDR3 is 17 amino acids long. CDR3 residues: CASSPGTRTSYNSPLHF. In DNA form, the CDR3 reads TGTGCCAGCAGTCCCGGGACGCGGACCTCCTATAATTCACCCCTCCACTTT.

A remark on this clonotype: Since a much larger clone is just one base distant, this may be a read error. This chain links TRBV2 with TRBJ1-2, with 7 bases aligning to TRBD1. The CDR3 extends over 12 amino acids. V was pared by 6 bases and J by 4 bases, with 2 bases of the junction left unmatched. Germline V CDR1 and CDR2: SNHLY, FYNNEI. CDR3 residues: CASRGDSYGYTF. The DNA for the CDR3 is TGTGCCAGCAGGGGGGACAGCTATGGCTACACCTTC.